The 13 T cell receptor beta chains below all came from one sample that was sequenced in a study of tumor and adjacent non-tumor tissue in lung cancer. Three rounds of nested PCR, following a modified ARM-PCR protocol, produced the TCRbeta library. MiXCR was run by TCRdb on the multiplex PCR reads, yielding one entry per CDR3 protein. The data show approximately 110,000 distinct CDR3 sequences, roughly two thirds seen once. This sample's RNA came from whole unsorted tissue. This non-tumor lung sample came from over 3 cm beyond the tumor edge. What was sequenced was distant non-tumor lung tissue. The source of these receptors is a man in his 60s with non-small cell lung cancer.

Notes on this clonotype: The conserved phenylalanine or tryptophan normally closing the CDR3 is absent here, so this likely arose from a read error. J is TRBJ1-4 and V is TRBV5-5; D gene uncertain. Germline values: CDR1 SGHKS, CDR2 YYEKEE (reference sequence). This CDR3 spans 13 amino acids. The CDR3 DNA reads as TGTGCTAGCAGCTTGAACGGGAATGAAAAACTGTTTTAT. It translates to CASSLNGNEKLFY.

This chain uses TRBV11-2 with TRBJ1-1; possible D gene TRBD1, 5 bases. Trimming left V 6 bases short and J 4 bases short, with 18 bases between. The CDR3 runs 15 residues. The V gene's germline CDR1 is SGHAT and CDR2 FQNNGV. This CDR3 is CASSPPRGGTTEAFF. The CDR3 DNA follows: TGTGCCAGCAGTCCCCCCCGGGGCGGTACCACTGAAGCTTTCTTT.

As to this clonotype: No conserved phenylalanine or tryptophan ends this CDR3, so it is likely a read error. The DNA is omitted, as the CDR3 cannot be located on it reliably, and the CDR3 follows TCRdb's listing. The chain has TRBV4-2 and TRBJ2-7. The CDR3 is 15 residues long, counting both termini. Looked up from germline, CDR1 is LGHNA and CDR2 is YNFKEQ. The CDR3 loop is CASSQSDDRSYEQYL.

Note on this clonotype: Sequence at one end of the junction differs from germline and may be a read error. This chain connects TRBV4-2 to TRBJ2-3; no reliable D call. The CDR3 is 13 amino acids. CDR1 and CDR2 (germline): LGHNA, YNFKEQ. Written as DNA, the CDR3 is TGTGCCAACAGCCAAGATGGAGAACGTTCACAGTATTTT. Translated: CANSQDGERSQYF.

Only a few counts were recorded for this clonotype. The V gene is TRBV5-1, the J gene TRBJ2-5; 12 bases are shared with TRBD1. J was trimmed by 0 bases and V by 3 bases; bases with no gene match: 12. The CDR3 spans 19 residues. Germline V gene sequence: CDR1 SGHRS, CDR2 YFSETQ. The CDR3 DNA reads as TGCGCCAGCAGCTCGAGAAGGGGACAGGGGGCAACAAACCAAGAGACCCAGTACTTC. Protein product: CASSSRRGQGATNQETQYF.

This clonotype has just one count. This chain uses TRBV5-1 with TRBJ1-5; D is possibly TRBD1 (5 bases). Germline V CDR1 and CDR2: SGHRS, YFSETQ. The CDR3 totals 13 residues. The chain's CDR3 is CNSSGDGNQPQHF. CDR3 sequence (DNA): TGCAACAGCAGCGGGGACGGCAATCAGCCCCAGCATTTT.

On this clonotype itself: A read error may explain this, as a much larger clone is one base away. The chain combines TRBV6-2 or TRBV6-3 with TRBJ2-7, with 8 bases lining up with TRBD2. Germline values: CDR1 MNHEY, CDR2 SVGEGT. The CDR3 loop spans 14 amino acids. The CDR3: CAISRGGVRYEQYF. The CDR3 DNA follows: TGTGCCATCAGTCGGGGGGGAGTCCGCTACGAGCAGTACTTC.

With regard to this clonotype: This may be a read error, as it is one base from a much larger clone. The rearrangement uses TRBV5-5 and TRBJ2-4; D might be TRBD1 or TRBD2, each matching 5 bases. V was shortened by 3 bases and J by 1 base, with 8 bases between the two germline ends. The CDR3 totals 14 residues. CDR1 is SGHKS, CDR2 YYEKEE, per germline (reference sequence). CDR3 sequence (DNA): TGTGCCAGCAGCTCCCGGGACGCCAAAAACATTCAGTACTTC. This translates into CASSSRDAKNIQYF.

Regarding this clonotype: This could be a read error, since a much larger clone is one nucleotide away. This chain uses TRBV16 with TRBJ2-1; D unresolved. The CDR3 sequence is 13 residues long. Germline V gene sequence: CDR1 KGHSY, CDR2 FQNENV. In DNA, the CDR3 is TGTGCCAGCAGCCAATCCCCTTTCGGTGAGCAGTTATTC. It codes for CASSQSPFGEQLF.

About this clonotype itself: Its ends do not fully match the called genes, so a read error is possible. This chain connects TRBV11-3 to TRBJ2-1; TRBD2 agrees at 9 bases. CDR3 length equals 16 residues. Germline V CDR1 and CDR2: SGHNT, YENEEA. CDR3 amino acids: CACSLTIAGVTSEQFF. CDR3 nucleotide sequence: TGTGCCTGCAGCTTAACAATAGCGGGAGTCACAAGTGAGCAGTTCTTC.

This clonotype is a singleton in its sample. The chain is built from TRBV7-9 and TRBJ2-3; D possibly corresponds to TRBD1 (6 bases). Germline V lookup: CDR1 SEHNR, CDR2 FQNEAQ (reference sequence). CDR3 length equals 14 residues. The CDR3 protein is CTSSTTDRSDTQYF. DNA of the CDR3: TGTACAAGCAGCACGACGGACAGATCAGATACGCAGTATTTT.

As concerns this clonotype: A junction end diverges from the germline sequence, so it may reflect a read error. The chain couples TRBV2 to TRBJ2-1; 9 bases fit TRBD2. Germline V gives CDR1 SNHLY, CDR2 FYNNEI. CDR3 length equals 15 residues. CDR3 DNA: TGTGCCAACAGTGAAAGTAGCGGGGGTAACAATGAGCAGTTCTTC. This translates into CANSESSGGNNEQFF.

This clonotype was observed once. One base away lies a much larger clone, so this may be a sequencing read error. This sequence joins TRBV5-5 and TRBJ1-2; D might be TRBD1 (6 bases). Germline V gene sequence: CDR1 SGHKS, CDR2 YYEKEE (reference sequence). CDR3 length equals 16 residues. CDR3 loop: CASRLVAGRGVYGYTF. In DNA form, the CDR3 reads TGTGCCAGCAGATTGGTGGCCGGCAGGGGTGTCTATGGCTACACCTTC.